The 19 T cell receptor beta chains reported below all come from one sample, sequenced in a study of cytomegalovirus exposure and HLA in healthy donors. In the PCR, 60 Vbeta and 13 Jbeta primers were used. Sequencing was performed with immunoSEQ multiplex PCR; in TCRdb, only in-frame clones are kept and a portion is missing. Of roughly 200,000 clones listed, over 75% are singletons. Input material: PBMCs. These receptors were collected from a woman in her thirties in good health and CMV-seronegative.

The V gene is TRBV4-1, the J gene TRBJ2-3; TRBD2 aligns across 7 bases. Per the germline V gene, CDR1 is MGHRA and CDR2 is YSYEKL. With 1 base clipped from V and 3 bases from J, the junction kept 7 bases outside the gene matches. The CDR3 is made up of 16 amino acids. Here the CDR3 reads CASSQVVAGGTDTQYF. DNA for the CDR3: TGCGCCAGCAGCCAAGTCGTAGCGGGTGGTACAGATACGCAGTATTTT.

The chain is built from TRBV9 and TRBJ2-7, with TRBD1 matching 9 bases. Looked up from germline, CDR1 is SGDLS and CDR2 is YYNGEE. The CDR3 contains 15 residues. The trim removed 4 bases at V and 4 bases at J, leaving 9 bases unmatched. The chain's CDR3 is CASSPPGTGRYEQYF. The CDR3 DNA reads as TGTGCCAGCAGCCCCCCTGGGACAGGGAGGTACGAGCAGTACTTC.

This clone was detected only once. CDR3 in amino acids: CASTETTSGSSSYEQYF. CDR3 sequence (DNA): TGTGCCAGTACCGAGACAACTAGCGGGAGTTCCTCCTACGAGCAGTACTTC. The chain carries TRBV19 and TRBJ2-7; TRBD2 agrees at 11 bases. V was clipped by 7 bases and J by 0 bases; unmatched bases: 11. The germline CDR1 and CDR2 sequences are LNHDA and SQIVND (reference sequence). This CDR3 spans 17 amino acids.

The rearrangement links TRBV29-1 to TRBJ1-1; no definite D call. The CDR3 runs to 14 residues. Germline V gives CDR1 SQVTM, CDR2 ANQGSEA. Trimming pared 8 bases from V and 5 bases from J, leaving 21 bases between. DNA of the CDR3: TGCAGCTCTGCAGAGGGCAGAGGAAAGACTGAAGCTTTCTTT. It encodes CSSAEGRGKTEAFF.

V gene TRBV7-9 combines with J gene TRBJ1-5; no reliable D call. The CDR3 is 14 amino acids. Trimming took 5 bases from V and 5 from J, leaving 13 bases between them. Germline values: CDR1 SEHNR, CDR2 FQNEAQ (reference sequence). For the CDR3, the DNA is TGTGCCAGCAGCCCAGGTCACGGTGATCAGCCCCAGCATTTT. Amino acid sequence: CASSPGHGDQPQHF.

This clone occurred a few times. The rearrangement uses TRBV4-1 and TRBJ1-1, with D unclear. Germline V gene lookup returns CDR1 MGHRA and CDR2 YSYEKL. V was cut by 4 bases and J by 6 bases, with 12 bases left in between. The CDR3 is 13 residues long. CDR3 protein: CASSRLGVAEAFF. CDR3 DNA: TGCGCCAGCAGCCGACTCGGAGTGGCTGAAGCTTTCTTT.

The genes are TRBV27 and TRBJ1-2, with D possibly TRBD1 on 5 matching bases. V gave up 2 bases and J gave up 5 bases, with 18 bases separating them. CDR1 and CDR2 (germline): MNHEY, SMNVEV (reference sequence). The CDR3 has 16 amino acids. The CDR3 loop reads CASSLGGTNLGYGYTF. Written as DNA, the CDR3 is TGTGCCAGCAGTTTAGGAGGGACCAATCTAGGATATGGCTACACCTTC.

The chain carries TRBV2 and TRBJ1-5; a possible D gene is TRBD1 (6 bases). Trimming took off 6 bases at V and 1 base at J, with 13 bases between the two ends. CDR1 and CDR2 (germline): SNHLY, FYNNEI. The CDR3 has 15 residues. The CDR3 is CASSEQGISNQPQHF. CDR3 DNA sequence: TGTGCCAGCAGCGAACAGGGTATAAGCAATCAGCCCCAGCATTTT. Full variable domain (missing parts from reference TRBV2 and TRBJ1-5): EPEVTQTPSHQVTQMGQEVILRCVPISNHLYFYWYRQILGQKVEFLVSFYNNEISEKSEIFDDQFSVERPDGSNFTLKIRSTKLEDSAMYFCASSEQGISNQPQHFGDGTRLSIL.

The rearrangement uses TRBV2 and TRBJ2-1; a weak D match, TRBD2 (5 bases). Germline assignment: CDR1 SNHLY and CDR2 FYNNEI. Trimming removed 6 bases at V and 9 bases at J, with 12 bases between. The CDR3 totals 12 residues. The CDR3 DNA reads TGTGCCAGCAGCCCGAGGGTCGGTGAGCAGTTCTTC. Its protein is CASSPRVGEQFF.

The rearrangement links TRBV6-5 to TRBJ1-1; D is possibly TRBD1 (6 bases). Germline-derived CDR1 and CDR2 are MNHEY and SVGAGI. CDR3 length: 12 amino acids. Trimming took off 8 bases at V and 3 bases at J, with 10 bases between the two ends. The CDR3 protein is CASFYRDTEAFF. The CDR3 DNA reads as TGTGCCAGCTTCTACAGGGACACTGAAGCTTTCTTT.

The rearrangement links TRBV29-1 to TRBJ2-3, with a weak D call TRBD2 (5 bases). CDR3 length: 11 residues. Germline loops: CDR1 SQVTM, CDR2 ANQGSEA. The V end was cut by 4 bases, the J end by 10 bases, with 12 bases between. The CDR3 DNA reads TGCAGCGTTGCCCTAGCTACGGCGCAGTATTTT. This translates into CSVALATAQYF.

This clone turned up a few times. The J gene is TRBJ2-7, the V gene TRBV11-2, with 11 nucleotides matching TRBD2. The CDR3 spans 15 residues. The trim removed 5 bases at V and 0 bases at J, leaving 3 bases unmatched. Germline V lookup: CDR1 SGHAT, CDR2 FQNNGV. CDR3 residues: CASSLTSGSSYEQYF. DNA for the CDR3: TGTGCCAGCAGCCTCACTAGCGGGAGCTCCTACGAGCAGTACTTC.

This chain's CDR3 is CASSAQETQYF. DNA for the CDR3: TGCGCCAGCAGCGCGCAAGAGACCCAGTACTTC. V gene TRBV5-1 combines with J gene TRBJ2-5; no clear D. V dropped 4 bases and J dropped 2 bases, with 3 bases sitting between them. The germline V gene encodes CDR1 SGHRS and CDR2 YFSETQ. There are 11 residues in the CDR3.

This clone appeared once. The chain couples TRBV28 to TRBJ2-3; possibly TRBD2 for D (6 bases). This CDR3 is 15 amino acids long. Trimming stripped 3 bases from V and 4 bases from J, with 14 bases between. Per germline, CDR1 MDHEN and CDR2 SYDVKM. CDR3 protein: CASSFGGIYADTQYF. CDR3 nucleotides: TGTGCCAGCAGTTTTGGAGGGATTTATGCAGATACGCAGTATTTT.

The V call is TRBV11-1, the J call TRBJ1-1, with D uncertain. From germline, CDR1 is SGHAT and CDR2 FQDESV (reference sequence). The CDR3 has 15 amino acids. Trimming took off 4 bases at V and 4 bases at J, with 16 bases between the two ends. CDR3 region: CASSWLQAAGTEAFF. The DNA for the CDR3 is TGTGCCAGCAGCTGGCTGCAGGCAGCGGGCACTGAAGCTTTCTTT.

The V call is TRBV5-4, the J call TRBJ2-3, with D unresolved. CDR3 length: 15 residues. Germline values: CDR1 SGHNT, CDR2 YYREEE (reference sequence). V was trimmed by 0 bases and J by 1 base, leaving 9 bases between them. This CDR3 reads CASSLGGYGTDTQYF. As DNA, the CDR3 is TGTGCCAGCAGCTTGGGAGGCTATGGCACAGATACGCAGTATTTT.

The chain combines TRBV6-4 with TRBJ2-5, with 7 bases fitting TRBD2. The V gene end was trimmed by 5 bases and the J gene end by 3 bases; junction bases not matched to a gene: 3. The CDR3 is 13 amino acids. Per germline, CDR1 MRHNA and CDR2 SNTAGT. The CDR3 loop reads CASSPGLEETQYF. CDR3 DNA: TGTGCCAGCAGTCCCGGACTAGAAGAGACCCAGTACTTC.

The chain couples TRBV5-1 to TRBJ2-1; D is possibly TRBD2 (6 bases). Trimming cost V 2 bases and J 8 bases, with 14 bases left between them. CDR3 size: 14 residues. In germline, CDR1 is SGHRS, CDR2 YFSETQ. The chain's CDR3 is CASSFRRELHEQFF. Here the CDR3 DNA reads TGCGCCAGCAGCTTTCGACGGGAGCTTCATGAGCAGTTCTTC.

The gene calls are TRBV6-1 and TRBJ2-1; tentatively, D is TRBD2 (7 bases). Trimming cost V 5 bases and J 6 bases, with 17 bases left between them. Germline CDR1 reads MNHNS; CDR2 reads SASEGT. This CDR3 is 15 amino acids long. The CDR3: CASSSRGAFFNEQFF. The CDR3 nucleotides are TGTGCCAGCAGTAGCCGGGGGGCTTTTTTCAATGAGCAGTTCTTC.